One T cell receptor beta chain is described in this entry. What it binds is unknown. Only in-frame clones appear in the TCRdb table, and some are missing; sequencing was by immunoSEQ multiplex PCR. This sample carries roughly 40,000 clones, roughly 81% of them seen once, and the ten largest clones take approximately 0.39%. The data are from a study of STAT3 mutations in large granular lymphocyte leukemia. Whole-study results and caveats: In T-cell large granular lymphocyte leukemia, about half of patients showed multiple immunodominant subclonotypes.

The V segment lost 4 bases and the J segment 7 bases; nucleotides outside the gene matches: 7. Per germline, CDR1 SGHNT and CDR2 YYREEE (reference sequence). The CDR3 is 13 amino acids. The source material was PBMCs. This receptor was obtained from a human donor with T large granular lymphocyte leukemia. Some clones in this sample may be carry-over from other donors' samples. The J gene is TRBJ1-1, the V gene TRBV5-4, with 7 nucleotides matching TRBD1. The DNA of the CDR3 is TGTGCCAGCAGCGCCGGGACAGACAGTGAAGCTTTCTTT. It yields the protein CASSAGTDSEAFF.